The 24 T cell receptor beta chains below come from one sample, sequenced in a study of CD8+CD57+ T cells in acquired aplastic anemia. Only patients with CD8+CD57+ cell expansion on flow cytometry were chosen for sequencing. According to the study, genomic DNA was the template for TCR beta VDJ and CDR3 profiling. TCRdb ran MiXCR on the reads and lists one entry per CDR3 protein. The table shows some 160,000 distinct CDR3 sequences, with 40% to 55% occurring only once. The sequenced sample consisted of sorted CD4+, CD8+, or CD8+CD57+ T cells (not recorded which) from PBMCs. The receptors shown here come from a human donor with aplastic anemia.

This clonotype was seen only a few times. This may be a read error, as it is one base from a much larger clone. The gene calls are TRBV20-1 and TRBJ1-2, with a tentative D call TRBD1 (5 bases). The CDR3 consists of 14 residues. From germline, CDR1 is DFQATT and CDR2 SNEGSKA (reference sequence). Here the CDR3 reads CSARDFGDYYCYTF. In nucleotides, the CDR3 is TGCAGTGCTAGAGATTTTGGGGACTACTATTGCTACACCTTC.

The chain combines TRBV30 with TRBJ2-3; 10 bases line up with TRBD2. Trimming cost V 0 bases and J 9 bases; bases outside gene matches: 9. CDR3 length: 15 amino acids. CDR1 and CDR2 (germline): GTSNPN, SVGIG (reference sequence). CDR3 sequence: CAWSVGLAGEGTQYF. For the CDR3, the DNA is TGTGCCTGGAGTGTGGGGCTAGCGGGGGAAGGGACGCAGTATTTT.

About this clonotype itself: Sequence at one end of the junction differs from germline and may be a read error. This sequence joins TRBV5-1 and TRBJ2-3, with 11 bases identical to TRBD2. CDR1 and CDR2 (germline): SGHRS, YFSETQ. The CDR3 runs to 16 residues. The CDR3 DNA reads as TGCGCCAGCAGCTTGGCGCCTAGCGGGGGGACAGGTACGCAGTATTTT. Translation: CASSLAPSGGTGTQYF.

In nucleotides, the CDR3 is TGTTCTACTAGCGGGGCCTACGAGCAGTACTTC. This codes for CSTSGAYEQYF. The rearrangement uses TRBV2 and TRBJ2-7, with TRBD2 matching 10 bases. There are 11 residues in the CDR3. Germline-derived CDR1 and CDR2 are SNHLY and FYNNEI.

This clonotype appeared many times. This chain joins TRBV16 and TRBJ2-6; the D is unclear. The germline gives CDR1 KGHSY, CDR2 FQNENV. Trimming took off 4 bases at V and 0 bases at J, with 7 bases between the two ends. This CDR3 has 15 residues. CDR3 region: CASSPSPSGANVLTF. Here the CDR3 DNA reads TGTGCCAGCAGCCCCTCACCCTCTGGGGCCAACGTCCTGACTTTC.

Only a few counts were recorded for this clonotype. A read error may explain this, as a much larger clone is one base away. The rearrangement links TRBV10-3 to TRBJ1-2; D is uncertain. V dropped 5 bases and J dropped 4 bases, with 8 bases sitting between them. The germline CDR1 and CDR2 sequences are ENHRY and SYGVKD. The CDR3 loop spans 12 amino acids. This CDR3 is CAISLQAYGYTF. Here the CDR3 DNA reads TGTGCCATCAGTTTGCAGGCCTATGGCTACACCTTC.

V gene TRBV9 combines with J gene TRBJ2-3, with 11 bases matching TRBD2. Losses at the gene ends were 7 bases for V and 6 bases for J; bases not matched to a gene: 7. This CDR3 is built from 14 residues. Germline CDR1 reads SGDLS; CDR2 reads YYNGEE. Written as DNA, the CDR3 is TGTGCCAGCTGTTCGGGACTAGCGGTCGATACGCAGTATTTT. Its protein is CASCSGLAVDTQYF.

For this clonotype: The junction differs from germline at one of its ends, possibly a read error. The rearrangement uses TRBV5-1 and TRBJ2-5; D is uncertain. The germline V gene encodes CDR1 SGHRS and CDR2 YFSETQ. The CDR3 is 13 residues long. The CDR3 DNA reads TGCGCCAGCGGCTTGGGCAATCAAGAGACCCAGTACTTC. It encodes CASGLGNQETQYF.

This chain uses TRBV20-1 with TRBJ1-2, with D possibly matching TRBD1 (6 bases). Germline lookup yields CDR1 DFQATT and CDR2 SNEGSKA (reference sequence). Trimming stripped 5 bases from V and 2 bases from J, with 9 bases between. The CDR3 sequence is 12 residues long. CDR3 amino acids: CSAYTGNYGYTF. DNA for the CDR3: TGCAGTGCTTATACAGGGAACTATGGCTACACCTTC.

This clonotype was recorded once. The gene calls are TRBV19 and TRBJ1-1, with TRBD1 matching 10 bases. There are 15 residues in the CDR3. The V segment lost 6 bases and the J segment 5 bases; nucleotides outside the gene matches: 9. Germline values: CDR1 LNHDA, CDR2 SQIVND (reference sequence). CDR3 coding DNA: TGTGCCAGTAGGGCTGGGACAGGGGTAACAACTGAAGCTTTCTTT. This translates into CASRAGTGVTTEAFF.

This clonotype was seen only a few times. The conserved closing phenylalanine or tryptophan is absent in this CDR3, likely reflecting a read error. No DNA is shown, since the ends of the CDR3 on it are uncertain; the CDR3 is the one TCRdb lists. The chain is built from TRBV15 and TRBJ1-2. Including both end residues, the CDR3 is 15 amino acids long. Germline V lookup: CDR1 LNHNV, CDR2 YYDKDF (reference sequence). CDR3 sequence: CATSRPGTGLHGCTS.

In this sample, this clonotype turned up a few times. As DNA, the CDR3 is TGTGCCATTGGGAGGGGACAGGTGGACGAGCAGTACGTC. Translated: CAIGRGQVDEQYV. The chain couples TRBV2 to TRBJ2-7; tentatively, D is TRBD1 (8 bases). Looked up from germline, CDR1 is SNHLY and CDR2 is FYNNEI. The CDR3 length is 13 residues. The germline V and J ends were trimmed by 10 bases and 5 bases, with 18 bases remaining between them.

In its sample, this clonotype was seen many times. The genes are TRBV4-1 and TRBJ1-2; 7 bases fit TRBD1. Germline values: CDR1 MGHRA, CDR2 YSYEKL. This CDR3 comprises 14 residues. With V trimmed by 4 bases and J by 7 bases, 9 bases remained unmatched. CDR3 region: CASSLGTGVGGYTF. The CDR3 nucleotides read TGCGCCAGCAGCCTCGGAACAGGGGTCGGTGGCTACACCTTC.

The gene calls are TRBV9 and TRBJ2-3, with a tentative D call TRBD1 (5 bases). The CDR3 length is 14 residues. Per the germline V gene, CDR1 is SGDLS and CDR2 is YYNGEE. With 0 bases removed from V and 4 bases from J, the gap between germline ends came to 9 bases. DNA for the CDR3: TGTGCCAGCAGCGTAGGGGGCATTTCAGATACGCAGTATTTT. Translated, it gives CASSVGGISDTQYF.

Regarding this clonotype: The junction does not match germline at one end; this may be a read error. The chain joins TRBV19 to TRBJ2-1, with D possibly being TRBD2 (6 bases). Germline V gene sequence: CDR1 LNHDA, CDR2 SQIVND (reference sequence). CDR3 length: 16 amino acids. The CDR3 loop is CASSKTGGVVYNKQFF. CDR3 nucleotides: TGTGCCAGTAGTAAAACGGGCGGGGTTGTCTACAATAAGCAGTTCTTC.

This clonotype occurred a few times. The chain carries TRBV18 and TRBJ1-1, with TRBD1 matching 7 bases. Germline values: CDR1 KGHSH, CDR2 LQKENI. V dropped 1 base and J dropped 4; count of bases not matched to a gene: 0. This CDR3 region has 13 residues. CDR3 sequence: CASSPQGATEAFF. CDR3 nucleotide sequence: TGTGCCAGCTCACCACAGGGGGCCACTGAAGCTTTCTTT.

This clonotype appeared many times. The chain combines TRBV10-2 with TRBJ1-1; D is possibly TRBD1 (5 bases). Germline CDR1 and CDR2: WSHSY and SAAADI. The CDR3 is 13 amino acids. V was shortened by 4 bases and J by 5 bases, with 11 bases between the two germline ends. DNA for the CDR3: TGCGCCAGCAGTGCCTGGGGGGGAACTGAAGCTTTCTTT. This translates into CASSAWGGTEAFF.

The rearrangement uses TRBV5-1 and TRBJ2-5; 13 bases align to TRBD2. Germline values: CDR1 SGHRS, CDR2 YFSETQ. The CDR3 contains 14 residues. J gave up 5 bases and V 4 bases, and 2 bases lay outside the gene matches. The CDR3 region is CASSTSGGAETQYF. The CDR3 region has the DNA TGCGCCAGCAGCACTAGCGGGGGGGCCGAGACCCAGTACTTC. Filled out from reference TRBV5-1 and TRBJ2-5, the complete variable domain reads KAGVTQTPRYLIKTRGQQVTLSCSPISGHRSVSWYQQTPGQGLQFLFEYFSETQRNKGNFPGRFSGRQFSNSRSEMNVSTLELGDSALYLCASSTSGGAETQYFGPGTRLLVL.

CDR3 coding DNA: TGTGCCAGCAGATATTCGACTAGCCAAGAGACCCAGTACTTC. Protein product: CASRYSTSQETQYF. This chain connects TRBV12-3 or TRBV12-4 to TRBJ2-5; weak D call: TRBD2 (6 bases). The ends were cut back, 6 bases at V and 1 base at J, with 12 bases in the middle. This CDR3 comprises 14 residues.

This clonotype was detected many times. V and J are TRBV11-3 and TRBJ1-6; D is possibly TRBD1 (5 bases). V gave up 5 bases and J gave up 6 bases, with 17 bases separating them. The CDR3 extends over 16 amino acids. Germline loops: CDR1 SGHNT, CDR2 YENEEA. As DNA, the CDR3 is TGTGCCAGCAGCCCCAGAGGGGCGGCTGGTAATTCACCCCTCCACTTT. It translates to CASSPRGAAGNSPLHF.

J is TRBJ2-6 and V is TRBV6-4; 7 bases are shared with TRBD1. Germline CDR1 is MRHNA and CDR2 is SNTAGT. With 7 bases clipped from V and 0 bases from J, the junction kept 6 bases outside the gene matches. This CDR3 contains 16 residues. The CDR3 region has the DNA TGTGCCAGCACCAGGGACAGTATCTCTGGGGCCAACGTCCTGACTTTC. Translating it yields CASTRDSISGANVLTF.

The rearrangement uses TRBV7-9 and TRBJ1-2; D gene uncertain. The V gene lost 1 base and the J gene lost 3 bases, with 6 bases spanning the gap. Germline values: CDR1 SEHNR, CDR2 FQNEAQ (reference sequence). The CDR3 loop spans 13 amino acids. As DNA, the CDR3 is TGTGCCAGCAGCTTAGTCGGACACTATGGCTACACCTTC. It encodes CASSLVGHYGYTF. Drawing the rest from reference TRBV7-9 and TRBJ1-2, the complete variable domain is DTGVSQNPRHKITKRGQNVTFRCDPISEHNRLYWYRQTLGQGPEFLTYFQNEAQLEKSRLLSDRFSAERPKGSFSTLEIQRTEQGDSAMYLCASSLVGHYGYTFGSGTRLTVV.

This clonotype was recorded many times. The CDR3 is CASRRAGTAFDGYTF. The DNA of the CDR3 is TGTGCCAGCAGGCGCGCCGGGACGGCCTTTGATGGCTACACCTTC. The rearrangement joins TRBV6-2 or TRBV6-3 to TRBJ1-2; maybe TRBD1 (5 bases). The CDR3 consists of 15 residues. The V end lost 6 bases, the J end lost 6 bases, and 20 bases lay between the germline ends. Per the germline V gene, CDR1 is MNHEY and CDR2 is SVGEGT.

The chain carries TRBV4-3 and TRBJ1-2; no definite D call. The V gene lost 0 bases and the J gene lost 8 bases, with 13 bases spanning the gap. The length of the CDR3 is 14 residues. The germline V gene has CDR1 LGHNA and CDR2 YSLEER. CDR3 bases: TGCGCCAGCAGCCAAGATAGGGCGGGTGGGGGCTACACCTTC. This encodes CASSQDRAGGGYTF.